This T cell receptor (beta chain) was observed in a study of identical twins. From the 5' RACE reads, TCRdb called clonotypes with MiXCR, one entry per CDR3 protein. The data hold over 500,000 distinct CDR3 sequences, with under 25% observed a single time. Trimming removed 9 bases from V and 3 bases from J; junction bases left unmatched: 13. Germline values: CDR1 KGHDR, CDR2 SFDVKD. The CDR3 has 16 amino acids. The same sample was also used in a study of T cells expressing NK-cell markers. That source adds: The dominant NKG2C+ clonotypes represented about 1.0-7.5% of CD8+ T cells in six donors.

The specimen was CD4+ T cells sorted from blood. The J gene is TRBJ2-3, the V gene TRBV24-1, with 8 positions matching TRBD2. The clonotype originates from a woman aged 18-29 years in good health. CDR3 DNA: TGTGCCACCTCTTTGGGACGGGGGGGGCTGACAGATACGCAGTATTTT. Protein: CATSLGRGGLTDTQYF.